This entry describes one T cell receptor beta chain. The V and J ends lost 6 bases and 1 base, in that order; junction bases with no gene match: 8. The V gene's germline CDR1 is DFQATT and CDR2 SNEGSKA (reference sequence). This CDR3 has 14 residues. This specimen belongs to a study of CD8 T cells in Susac syndrome. It was negative isolation that provided the CD8+ and CD4+ T cells, whereas TEMRA cells were enriched by FACS. Reverse transcription of roughly 0.45 to 1 ug RNA was performed with random hexamers. TCRdb reprocessed the immunoSEQ multiplex PCR reads via MiXCR and lists one record per CDR3 protein. The table lists 170,000 or so distinct CDR3 sequences, around 95% of them singletons, with less than 0.15% in the top ten.

Sequenced material: CD4+ T cells from PBMCs. This chain joins TRBV20-1 and TRBJ1-2; 7 bases line up with TRBD1. The receptor was isolated from a human donor with Susac syndrome. This chain's CDR3 is CSAVGTGVNYGYTF. CDR3 DNA: TGCAGTGCCGTCGGAACAGGGGTTAACTATGGCTACACCTTC.